This T cell receptor beta chain was obtained from a study of blood T cells in healthy people across ages. Primers used in a second PCR of roughly 6 to 11 cycles were a sample-barcoded 5' primer and a J-beta primer mix. One entry per CDR3 protein results from TCRdb running MiXCR on the 5' RACE reads. The data contain around 1,700,000 distinct CDR3 sequences, roughly 30% of them singletons. This clonotype was recorded a few times. The target antigen is unknown. Trimming left V 6 bases short and J 0 bases short, with 14 bases between. The CDR3 extends over 15 amino acids. The germline V gene encodes CDR1 DFQATT and CDR2 SNEGSKA (reference sequence). General study findings and limits: The study found more naive CD4+ cells and higher diversity in long-lived than aged donors.

The receptor was isolated from a young woman in good health. This rearrangement joins TRBV20-1 to TRBJ1-4; D is uncertain. The source material was blood. The CDR3 DNA reads TGCAGTGCCCGGGGATGGGGAACAACTAATGAAAAACTGTTTTTT. Its protein product is CSARGWGTTNEKLFF.